The 30 T cell receptor beta chains presented below share a single source sample, sequenced in a study of control samples from healthy donors and cancer patients. Only in-frame clones appear in the TCRdb table, and some are missing; sequencing was by immunoSEQ multiplex PCR. The repertoire holds around 170,000 clones, around 90% seen once, with 0.68% in the top ten. Source material: blood. Receptor source: a woman aged 25 to 39 in good health.

The chain uses TRBV5-1 and TRBJ2-3, with D hard to call. Germline CDR1 SGHRS, CDR2 YFSETQ. The length of the CDR3 is 15 residues. Between the trimmed V and J ends, which lost 0 bases and 2 bases, there was a span of 10 bases. CDR3 sequence reads: CASSLEVQPTDTQYF. In nucleotides, the CDR3 is TGCGCCAGCAGCTTGGAGGTCCAACCCACAGATACGCAGTATTTT.

This sequence joins TRBV6-5 and TRBJ1-6; D is unresolved. CDR3 length equals 14 residues. Trimming removed 1 base from V and 14 bases from J, with 15 bases in between. Germline V gives CDR1 MNHEY, CDR2 SVGAGI. CDR3 sequence reads: CASSYFPFFQALHF. The CDR3, as DNA: TGTGCCAGCAGTTACTTCCCATTTTTTCAAGCCCTCCACTTT.

V is TRBV6-5 and J is TRBJ1-4; 8 bases match TRBD1. The germline V gene has CDR1 MNHEY and CDR2 SVGAGI. V dropped 5 bases and J dropped 8; count of bases not matched to a gene: 4. The CDR3 is 13 amino acids. Written as DNA, the CDR3 is TGTGCCAGCAGTCCCAGGGGGCCGGAAAAACTGTTTTTT. Translated, it gives CASSPRGPEKLFF.

The rearrangement links TRBV6-2 or TRBV6-3 to TRBJ2-7; D may match TRBD1 or TRBD2 (5 bases each). This CDR3 has 14 residues. Per the germline V gene, CDR1 is MNHEY and CDR2 is SVGEGT. The V and J ends lost 2 bases and 1 base respectively, with 9 bases between them. This chain's CDR3 is CASSYRGVSYEQYF. CDR3 DNA: TGTGCCAGCAGTTACCGAGGGGTGTCCTACGAGCAGTACTTC.

The sample holds one count of this clone. V usage is TRBV5-1 and J usage is TRBJ2-7, with 11 bases that match TRBD1. The germline V gene has CDR1 SGHRS and CDR2 YFSETQ. The CDR3 covers 15 residues. The junction had 7 bases not matched to a gene; V was cut back by 5 bases and J by 3 bases. The CDR3 DNA is TGCGCCAGCAGACGGGGACAGGGGGTGGACTACGAGCAGTACTTC. Residues: CASRRGQGVDYEQYF.

This chain uses TRBV5-5 with TRBJ2-1; possibly TRBD2 for D (6 bases). The V end was cut by 4 bases, the J end by 8 bases, with 13 bases between. Germline values: CDR1 SGHKS, CDR2 YYEKEE (reference sequence). This CDR3 is 13 amino acids long. The CDR3 DNA reads TGTGCCAGCAGCCGGAGGGAGTACGATGAGCAGTTCTTC. Protein product: CASSRREYDEQFF.

V gene TRBV19 combines with J gene TRBJ2-7; TRBD2 agrees at 10 bases. V gave up 1 base and J gave up 2 bases; unmatched junction bases: 2. Per the germline V gene, CDR1 is LNHDA and CDR2 is SQIVND (reference sequence). The CDR3 runs 15 residues. The CDR3 nucleotides read TGTGCCAGTAGTATAGCGGGACTAGCGCCCTACGAGCAGTACTTC. Amino acid sequence: CASSIAGLAPYEQYF.

The chain couples TRBV28 to TRBJ2-1, with TRBD1 matching 8 bases. Germline V gene data show CDR1 as MDHEN and CDR2 as SYDVKM. The CDR3 sequence is 15 residues long. The V segment lost 6 bases and the J segment 4 bases; nucleotides outside the gene matches: 8. The CDR3 protein is CASRSGTGLYNEQFF. In DNA form, the CDR3 reads TGTGCCAGCAGATCCGGGACAGGACTATACAATGAGCAGTTCTTC.

The chain joins TRBV2 to TRBJ1-2, with 8 bases aligning to TRBD1. CDR1 is SNHLY and CDR2 is FYNNEI in the germline V gene. Germline trimming cut 6 bases from V and 6 bases from J; bases unmatched to any gene: 6. CDR3 length: 13 amino acids. The CDR3 reads CASSGQGSDGYTF. The CDR3 bases are TGTGCCAGCAGCGGACAGGGTTCGGATGGCTACACCTTC.

V is TRBV4-3 and J is TRBJ2-1, with a tentative D call TRBD2 (6 bases). From germline, CDR1 is LGHNA and CDR2 YSLEER. V lost 1 base, J lost 9 bases, and 10 bases lay in between. The CDR3 is 13 amino acids. CDR3 amino acids: CASSQVRRGEQFF. The CDR3 nucleotides read TGCGCCAGCAGCCAAGTGCGGAGGGGTGAGCAGTTCTTC.

The V gene is TRBV12-3 or TRBV12-4, the J gene TRBJ1-2; perhaps TRBD1 as D (6 bases). Trimming cost V 5 bases and J 3 bases, with 10 bases left between them. The CDR3 is made up of 13 amino acids. The CDR3 region has the DNA TGTGCCAGCAGTATACAGGGTTACTATGGCTACACCTTC. Its protein is CASSIQGYYGYTF.

This chain connects TRBV30 to TRBJ2-3; 7 bases align to TRBD1. With 4 bases clipped from V and 0 bases from J, the junction kept 4 bases outside the gene matches. This CDR3 has 14 residues. The germline V gene encodes CDR1 GTSNPN and CDR2 SVGIG (reference sequence). CDR3 sequence: CAWNDRVSTDTQYF. DNA of the CDR3: TGTGCCTGGAATGACAGGGTTAGCACAGATACGCAGTATTTT. The full variable domain, completed using reference TRBV30 and TRBJ2-3, is SQTIHQWPATLVQPVGSPLSLECTVEGTSNPNLYWYRQAAGRGLQLLFYSVGIGQISSEVPQNLSASRPQDRQFILSSKKLLLSDSGFYLCAWNDRVSTDTQYFGPGTRLTVL.

The genes are TRBV5-1 and TRBJ2-5; 12 bases align to TRBD2. The CDR3 length is 15 residues. Looked up from germline, CDR1 is SGHRS and CDR2 is YFSETQ. J was trimmed by 0 bases and V by 4 bases; bases with no gene match: 1. The CDR3: CASSRTSGNQETQYF. DNA for the CDR3: TGCGCCAGCAGCCGGACTAGCGGGAACCAAGAGACCCAGTACTTC.

V gene TRBV4-2 combines with J gene TRBJ2-2; TRBD2 is a possible D gene (6 bases). V dropped 1 base and J dropped 6 bases, with 15 bases sitting between them. Germline lookup yields CDR1 LGHNA and CDR2 YNFKEQ. This CDR3 comprises 16 residues. The CDR3, as DNA: TGTGCCAGCAGCCAAGTGGTTAATAGCGGATCCGGGGAGCTGTTTTTT. This encodes CASSQVVNSGSGELFF.

The genes are TRBV27 and TRBJ1-3; D perhaps matches TRBD1 (6 bases). Trimming pared 4 bases from V and 4 bases from J, leaving 17 bases between. The length of the CDR3 is 16 residues. CDR1 is MNHEY, CDR2 SMNVEV, per germline (reference sequence). The CDR3 DNA follows: TGTGCCAGCAGTTCTACAGGGTTTTTATCGGGAAACACCATATATTTT. Translating gives CASSSTGFLSGNTIYF.

The genes are TRBV27 and TRBJ1-6, with TRBD1 as a possible D gene (5 bases). Germline V gene sequence: CDR1 MNHEY, CDR2 SMNVEV (reference sequence). This CDR3 region has 14 residues. Trimming took off 0 bases at V and 10 bases at J, with 10 bases between the two ends. This chain's CDR3 is CASSLSWGKSPLHF. The CDR3, as DNA: TGTGCCAGCAGTTTATCGTGGGGCAAGTCACCCCTCCACTTT.

This chain connects TRBV6-5 to TRBJ1-4; D gene ambiguous. CDR1 is MNHEY and CDR2 is SVGAGI in the germline V gene. CDR3 size: 14 residues. V dropped 6 bases and J dropped 3 bases, with 11 bases sitting between them. CDR3 protein: CASSPAQPNEKLFF. In nucleotides, the CDR3 is TGTGCCAGCAGCCCCGCACAGCCTAATGAAAAACTGTTTTTT.

This clone appeared once. The rearrangement joins TRBV6-5 to TRBJ2-1, with D possibly matching TRBD1 (5 bases). This CDR3 contains 12 residues. V lost 4 bases to trimming and J lost 10 bases, with 11 bases between them. CDR1 and CDR2 (germline): MNHEY, SVGAGI. CDR3 in amino acids: CASSWGSREQFF. DNA for the CDR3: TGTGCCAGCAGTTGGGGCTCGCGAGAGCAGTTCTTC.

This clone appeared a single time. DNA for the CDR3: TGTGCCACCAGTGACCGGACAGATTCCTACGAGCAGTACTTC. Protein sequence: CATSDRTDSYEQYF. The V gene is TRBV24-1, the J gene TRBJ2-7; D possibly corresponds to TRBD1 (6 bases). V gave up 4 bases and J gave up 1 base, with 10 bases separating them. The CDR3 is made up of 14 amino acids. Germline-derived CDR1 and CDR2 are KGHDR and SFDVKD.

The chain employs TRBV5-5 and TRBJ1-3; the match to TRBD1 covers 8 bases. The CDR3 spans 13 residues. Germline CDR1 reads SGHKS; CDR2 reads YYEKEE (reference sequence). Germline trimming cut 2 bases from V and 8 bases from J; bases unmatched to any gene: 3. As DNA, the CDR3 is TGTGCCAGCAGCTTTTCACAGGGGGACACCATATATTTT. Translated, it gives CASSFSQGDTIYF.

The CDR3 DNA reads TGTGCCAGCAGCTTAGACCCACAGAGTGGAAACACCATATATTTT. Translating it yields CASSLDPQSGNTIYF. The rearrangement uses TRBV7-2 and TRBJ1-3; the D is unclear. CDR3 length equals 15 residues. V was clipped by 1 base and J by 3 bases, with 10 bases between them. The germline V gene has CDR1 SGHTA and CDR2 FQGNSA.

As regards this clone: An end of the junction does not agree with germline; a read error may underlie this. The chain uses TRBV11-2 and TRBJ2-3, with unresolved D. The CDR3 runs to 15 residues. CDR1 is SGHAT, CDR2 FQNNGV, per germline. The CDR3 bases are TGTGCCAGCCGCTTCGGGTCCAAAATCACAGATACGCAGTATTTT. This sequence encodes CASRFGSKITDTQYF.

This sequence joins TRBV30 and TRBJ2-5; D gene unclear. The CDR3 covers 14 residues. Trimming stripped 1 base from V and 5 bases from J, with 14 bases between. Germline lookup yields CDR1 GTSNPN and CDR2 SVGIG (reference sequence). The chain's CDR3 is CAWSGDPKGETQYF. Here the CDR3 DNA reads TGTGCCTGGAGTGGAGACCCAAAAGGGGAGACCCAGTACTTC.

The V gene is TRBV15, the J gene TRBJ2-6; no clear D gene. The CDR3 has 15 residues. Germline CDR1 LNHNV, CDR2 YYDKDF (reference sequence). With 1 base removed from V and 4 bases from J, the gap between germline ends came to 8 bases. CDR3 sequence: CATSRAAMGANVLTF. The CDR3 nucleotides are TGTGCCACCAGCAGAGCAGCGATGGGGGCCAACGTCCTGACTTTC.

This chain links TRBV6-2 or TRBV6-3 with TRBJ2-1, with D possibly TRBD2 on 5 matching bases. CDR3 size: 14 residues. CDR1 MNHEY and CDR2 SVGEGT come from the germline V gene. V shed 3 bases and J shed 4 bases, with 10 bases lying between them. CDR3 DNA sequence: TGTGCCAGCAGTTATGTGAGCGGATACAATGAGCAGTTCTTC. It is translated as CASSYVSGYNEQFF.

CDR3 nucleotides: TGTGCCAGTAGTATAAGTAAATCCTTCTCCTACGAGCAGTACTTC. This encodes CASSISKSFSYEQYF. The chain combines TRBV19 with TRBJ2-7; D call uncertain. The CDR3 is 15 amino acids. Germline V CDR1 and CDR2: LNHDA, SQIVND (reference sequence). V was shortened by 2 bases and J by 0 bases, with 11 bases between the two germline ends.

The chain joins TRBV18 to TRBJ1-2; 9 bases are shared with TRBD1. V lost 3 bases and J lost 9; bases outside the gene matches: 14. CDR1 and CDR2 (germline): KGHSH, LQKENI. The length of the CDR3 is 16 residues. This chain's CDR3 is CASSPTPGQGSVSYTF. CDR3 bases: TGTGCCAGCTCACCCACCCCGGGACAGGGTTCCGTTAGCTACACCTTC.

This chain joins TRBV6-5 and TRBJ2-7; 10 bases align to TRBD2. The V segment lost 2 bases and the J segment 5 bases; nucleotides outside the gene matches: 9. The CDR3 sequence is 16 residues long. CDR1 is MNHEY and CDR2 is SVGAGI in the germline V gene. This chain's CDR3 is CASSYRPSGSRHEQYF. DNA of the CDR3: TGTGCCAGCAGTTACCGCCCTAGCGGGAGTCGCCACGAGCAGTACTTC.

The rearrangement uses TRBV24-1 and TRBJ1-5; 9 nucleotides agree with TRBD1. The CDR3 spans 15 residues. The trim removed 4 bases at V and 4 bases at J, leaving 4 bases unmatched. Germline V lookup: CDR1 KGHDR, CDR2 SFDVKD. The CDR3: CATSDTGQGNQPQHF. The CDR3 nucleotides are TGTGCCACCAGTGACACGGGACAGGGAAATCAGCCCCAGCATTTT.

This clone was detected only a few times. V gene TRBV6-6 combines with J gene TRBJ2-5; D remains ambiguous. From germline, CDR1 is MNHNY and CDR2 SVGAGI (reference sequence). The V end was cut by 3 bases, the J end by 1 base, with 9 bases between. This CDR3 is built from 14 residues. The CDR3 nucleotides read TGTGCCAGCAGTTATTCCACAGCCCAAGAGACCCAGTACTTC. It codes for CASSYSTAQETQYF.